Listed here are 16 T cell receptor beta chains from one sample, sequenced in a study of blood T cells in healthy people across ages (dated by TCRdb to the mid-2010s). The method behind the library was 5' RACE. Sequencing used an Illumina HiSeq 2500. A second PCR of roughly 6 to 11 cycles was performed with a sample-barcoded 5' primer and a J-beta primer mix. Starting from the raw public reads, TCRdb applied fastp trimming at Q25, assembled clones with MiXCR and retained in-frame beta chains. Each entry merges the rows of one CDR3 protein and shows their most common DNA and genes. The sample includes over 500,000 distinct CDR3 sequences, with about 26% observed a single time. The ten biggest clones cover approximately 3.5% of the sample. These records were also assigned to another study, of T cells of mothers and their children.

The source material was blood. These receptors were taken from a boy aged 2 to 10 in good health.

This clonotype has ten or more counts. V is TRBV20-1 and J is TRBJ1-4; D may be TRBD1 (6 bases). Germline V lookup: CDR1 DFQATT, CDR2 SNEGSKA (reference sequence). This CDR3 is 18 amino acids long. V was trimmed by 2 bases and J by 0 bases, leaving 19 bases between them. The CDR3 bases are TGCAGTGCTAGACCACTAGAGGGGACATATGCAACTAATGAAAAACTGTTTTTT. It is translated as CSARPLEGTYATNEKLFF.

The chain links TRBV29-1 to TRBJ2-5; the match to TRBD2 covers 10 bases. The CDR3 is made up of 14 amino acids. CDR1 is SQVTM, CDR2 ANQGSEA, per germline. Trimming removed 3 bases from V and 11 bases from J; junction bases left unmatched: 12. The CDR3 nucleotides read TGCAGCGTTGAGGGGGGACTAGCGAGGGAACAGCAGTACTTC. Translated: CSVEGGLAREQQYF.

The table lists this clonotype with a few counts. The chain links TRBV19 to TRBJ2-5; 10 nucleotides agree with TRBD2. The CDR3 consists of 15 residues. Unmatched junction bases numbered 10, after V lost 9 bases and J lost 3 bases. Germline CDR1 and CDR2: LNHDA and SQIVND (reference sequence). The CDR3 here is CASMSGTSVKETQYF. In nucleotides, the CDR3 is TGTGCCAGCATGTCCGGGACTAGCGTTAAAGAGACCCAGTACTTC.

The V and J genes are TRBV12-3 or TRBV12-4 and TRBJ1-2, with 9 bases matching TRBD1. The CDR3 covers 14 residues. J was trimmed by 6 bases and V by 7 bases; bases with no gene match: 9. The DNA of the CDR3 is TGTGCCAGCACCCGGGACAGGGTTGAAGATGGCTACACCTTC. Translation: CASTRDRVEDGYTF.

The chain carries TRBV5-1 and TRBJ2-2; maybe TRBD2 (5 bases). The V gene lost 1 base and the J gene lost 0 bases, with 10 bases spanning the gap. Germline CDR1 SGHRS, CDR2 YFSETQ. CDR3 size: 16 residues. CDR3 DNA sequence: TGCGCCAGCAGCTTGCAAGGGAGCCCGAACACCGGGGAGCTGTTTTTT. Amino acids: CASSLQGSPNTGELFF. Full variable domain (outside the CDR3, taken from reference TRBV5-1 and TRBJ2-2): KAGVTQTPRYLIKTRGQQVTLSCSPISGHRSVSWYQQTPGQGLQFLFEYFSETQRNKGNFPGRFSGRQFSNSRSEMNVSTLELGDSALYLCASSLQGSPNTGELFFGEGSRLTVL.

This clonotype came up a few times. The chain has TRBV10-2 and TRBJ1-5; no definite D call. This CDR3 has 13 residues. The germline V gene encodes CDR1 WSHSY and CDR2 SAAADI. Trimming stripped 0 bases from V and 7 bases from J, with 7 bases between. This CDR3 is CASSESAGQPQHF. The CDR3 bases are TGCGCCAGCAGTGAGTCGGCCGGGCAGCCCCAGCATTTT.

The chain is built from TRBV12-3 or TRBV12-4 and TRBJ1-4; the D is unclear. The CDR3 runs to 16 residues. The germline V and J ends were trimmed by 7 bases and 0 bases, with 15 bases remaining between them. This chain's CDR3 is CASTTYREATNEKLFF. The CDR3 region has the DNA TGTGCCAGCACCACATATAGGGAGGCAACTAATGAAAAACTGTTTTTT.

The chain joins TRBV21-1 to TRBJ1-4; the tabulated D call, TRBD1, remains unverified against the DNA. TRBV21-1 counts as a pseudogene. The CDR3 runs 16 residues. The CDR3 here is CASSVSDRGEVEKLFF. The CDR3 DNA reads as TGTGCCAGCAGCGTATCGGACAGGGGAGAAGTAGAAAAACTGTTTTTT.

The gene calls are TRBV14 and TRBJ2-7; D remains ambiguous. V was trimmed by 3 bases and J by 1 base, leaving 7 bases between them. The CDR3 has 13 amino acids. Germline CDR1 reads SGHDN; CDR2 reads FVKESK. The CDR3: CASSQYTSYEQYF. The CDR3 region has the DNA TGTGCCAGCAGCCAGTACACTTCCTACGAGCAGTACTTC.

This clonotype has a single count. This chain joins TRBV27 and TRBJ1-2, with D maybe TRBD1 (5 bases). Trimming pared 5 bases from V and 4 bases from J, leaving 17 bases between. Looked up from germline, CDR1 is MNHEY and CDR2 is SMNVEV (reference sequence). The CDR3 contains 15 residues. This CDR3 is CASSPHSGNAYGYTF. DNA for the CDR3: TGTGCCAGCAGTCCTCACTCAGGGAATGCCTATGGCTACACCTTC.

The chain is built from TRBV6-6 and TRBJ2-5, with TRBD2 as a possible D gene (5 bases). This CDR3 comprises 14 residues. The V and J ends lost 7 bases and 0 bases respectively, with 12 bases between them. Germline V CDR1 and CDR2: MNHNY, SVGAGI (reference sequence). As DNA, the CDR3 is TGTGCCAGCACCTCGGAGAGGGACCAAGAGACCCAGTACTTC. This translates into CASTSERDQETQYF.

This clonotype has at least ten counts. The chain carries TRBV7-2 and TRBJ2-5; D remains unclear. Germline V gene lookup returns CDR1 SGHTA and CDR2 FQGNSA. The CDR3 runs to 14 residues. The V gene lost 5 bases and the J gene lost 4 bases, with 14 bases spanning the gap. DNA for the CDR3: TGTGCCAGCAGCAAATCTAGGGCAGGAGAGACCCAGTACTTC. Residues: CASSKSRAGETQYF.

The chain joins TRBV7-9 to TRBJ2-7, with 10 bases identical to TRBD1. The J call could be wrong; TRBJ2-5 is a better fit for the DNA end. CDR1 and CDR2 (germline): SEHNR, FQNEAQ (reference sequence). The CDR3 covers 14 residues. Here the CDR3 reads CASSATGGMETQYF. For the CDR3, the DNA is TGTGCCAGCAGCGCGACAGGGGGCATGGAGACCCAGTACTTC.

The rearrangement joins TRBV29-1 to TRBJ2-1, with 9 bases aligning to TRBD1. Trimming took 7 bases from V and 8 from J; bases not matched to a gene: 12. Germline V lookup: CDR1 SQVTM, CDR2 ANQGSEA. The CDR3 spans 14 residues. The CDR3: CSGRGTGRGYEQFF. The CDR3, as DNA: TGCAGCGGGAGGGGGACAGGGCGAGGGTATGAGCAGTTCTTC.

This clonotype has more than one count but fewer than ten. The V and J genes are TRBV11-2 and TRBJ2-4, with 9 positions matching TRBD2. The CDR3 has 17 amino acids. Germline assignment: CDR1 SGHAT and CDR2 FQNNGV. V lost 5 bases to trimming and J lost 1 base; unmatched junction nucleotides: 9. The CDR3 reads CASSPGAGGPAKNIQYF. The CDR3 region has the DNA TGTGCCAGCAGCCCTGGCGCGGGGGGGCCGGCCAAAAACATTCAGTACTTC.

This clonotype has a count of ten or more. V is TRBV7-9 and J is TRBJ2-7; D gene ambiguous. The CDR3 loop spans 13 amino acids. Germline lookup yields CDR1 SEHNR and CDR2 FQNEAQ (reference sequence). With 2 bases removed from V and 5 bases from J, the gap between germline ends came to 10 bases. CDR3 sequence: CASSLNTEHEQYF. DNA for the CDR3: TGTGCCAGCAGCTTAAATACTGAACACGAGCAGTACTTC.